Ten or more counts support the clone carrying this TCR beta chain. Antigen: not known. J was trimmed by 5 bases and V by 5 bases; bases with no gene match: 2. CDR1 and CDR2 (germline): ENHRY, SYGVKD. The CDR3 consists of 13 residues. Lactation, pregnancy, other autoimmune disease or uncontrolled infection excluded patients. This record comes from a study of T cells in Graves' hyperthyroidism and ophthalmopathy. The study's findings and limits: Among clonotypes expanded in thyroid above 0.001, most were also found in blood. In simple terms, a model built on 13 V-J features told ophthalmopathy apart from stable hyperthyroidism.

RNA transcripts served as the template for amplifying TCR beta CDR3 regions. The HTBI set primed first-round TCR CDR3 RT-PCR. TCRdb called the multiplex PCR reads again in MiXCR, with one record for every CDR3 protein. The repertoire holds roughly 700,000 distinct CDR3 sequences, around a third seen once, with roughly 30% in the top ten. This TCR was sampled from a woman in her thirties or forties with Graves' hyperthyroidism. The sample consisted of blood. The J gene is TRBJ1-2, the V gene TRBV10-3; 10 bases line up with TRBD1. CDR3 loop: CAISTGQGYGYTF. CDR3 DNA sequence: TGTGCCATCAGTACGGGACAGGGGTATGGCTACACCTTC.